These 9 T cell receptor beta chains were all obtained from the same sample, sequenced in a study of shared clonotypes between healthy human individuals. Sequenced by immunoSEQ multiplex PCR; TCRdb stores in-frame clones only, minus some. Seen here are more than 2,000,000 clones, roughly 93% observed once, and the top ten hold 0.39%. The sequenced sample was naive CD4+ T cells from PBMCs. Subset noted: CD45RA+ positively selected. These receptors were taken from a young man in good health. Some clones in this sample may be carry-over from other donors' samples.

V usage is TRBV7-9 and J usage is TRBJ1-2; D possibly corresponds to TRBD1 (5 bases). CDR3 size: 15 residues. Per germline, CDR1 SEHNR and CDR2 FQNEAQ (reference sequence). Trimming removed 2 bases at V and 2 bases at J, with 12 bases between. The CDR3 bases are TGTGCCAGCAGCTTATGGCAGGGCGAGAACTATGGCTACACCTTC. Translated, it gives CASSLWQGENYGYTF.

CDR3 sequence reads: CSVFGQGAAGANVLTF. In nucleotides, the CDR3 is TGCAGCGTTTTTGGACAGGGGGCTGCTGGGGCCAACGTCCTGACTTTC. This chain links TRBV29-1 with TRBJ2-6, with TRBD1 matching over 11 bases. CDR3 length: 16 amino acids. Germline V CDR1 and CDR2: SQVTM, ANQGSEA. Trimming cost V 5 bases and J 2 bases; bases outside gene matches: 5.

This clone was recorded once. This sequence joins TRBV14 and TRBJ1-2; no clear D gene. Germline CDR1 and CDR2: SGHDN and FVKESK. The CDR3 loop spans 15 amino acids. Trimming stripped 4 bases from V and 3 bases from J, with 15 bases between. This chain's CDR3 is CASSRFGEEDYGYTF. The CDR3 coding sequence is TGTGCCAGCAGCCGTTTCGGGGAGGAGGACTATGGCTACACCTTC.

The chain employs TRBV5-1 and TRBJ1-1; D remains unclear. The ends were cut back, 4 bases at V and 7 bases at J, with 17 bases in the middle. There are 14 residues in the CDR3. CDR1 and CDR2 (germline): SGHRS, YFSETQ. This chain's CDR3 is CASSERRGSFEAFF. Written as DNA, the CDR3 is TGCGCCAGCAGCGAAAGGCGGGGTTCCTTTGAAGCTTTCTTT.

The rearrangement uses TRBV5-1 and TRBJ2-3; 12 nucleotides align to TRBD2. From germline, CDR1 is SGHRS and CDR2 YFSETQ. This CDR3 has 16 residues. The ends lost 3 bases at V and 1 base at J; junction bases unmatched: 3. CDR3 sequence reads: CASSSPSGGGTDTQYF. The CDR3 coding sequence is TGCGCCAGCAGCTCCCCTAGCGGGGGGGGCACAGATACGCAGTATTTT.

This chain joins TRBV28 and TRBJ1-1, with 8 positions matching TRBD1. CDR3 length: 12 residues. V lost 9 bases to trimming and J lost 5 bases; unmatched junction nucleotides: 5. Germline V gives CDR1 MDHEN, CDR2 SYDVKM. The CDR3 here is CASRQGWTEAFF. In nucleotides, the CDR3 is TGTGCCAGTAGACAGGGGTGGACTGAAGCTTTCTTT.

The DNA for the CDR3 is TGCGCCAGCAGCTTGGCTACCTCAGGGGGCTTCTACAATGAGCAGTTCTTC. This sequence encodes CASSLATSGGFYNEQFF. The genes are TRBV5-1 and TRBJ2-1, with TRBD1 matching 8 bases. The V segment lost 0 bases and the J segment 3 bases; nucleotides outside the gene matches: 8. The CDR3 sequence is 17 residues long. Germline V gene sequence: CDR1 SGHRS, CDR2 YFSETQ. The whole variable domain, filled in from reference TRBV5-1 and TRBJ2-1, reads KAGVTQTPRYLIKTRGQQVTLSCSPISGHRSVSWYQQTPGQGLQFLFEYFSETQRNKGNFPGRFSGRQFSNSRSEMNVSTLELGDSALYLCASSLATSGGFYNEQFFGPGTRLTVL.

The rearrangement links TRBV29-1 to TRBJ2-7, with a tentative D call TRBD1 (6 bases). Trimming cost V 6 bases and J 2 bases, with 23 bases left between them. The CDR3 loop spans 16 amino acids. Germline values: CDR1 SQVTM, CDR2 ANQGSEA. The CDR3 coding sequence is TGCAGCGTGGGATGGACAGCACCTACTCTTCCCTACGAGCAGTACTTC. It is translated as CSVGWTAPTLPYEQYF.

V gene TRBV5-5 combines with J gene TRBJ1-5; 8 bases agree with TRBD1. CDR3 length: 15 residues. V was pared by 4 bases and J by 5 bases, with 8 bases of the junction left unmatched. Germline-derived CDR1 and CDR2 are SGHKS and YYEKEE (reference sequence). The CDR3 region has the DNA TGTGCCAGCAGCCCGGACAGGGCCCCATATCAGCCCCAGCATTTT. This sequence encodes CASSPDRAPYQPQHF. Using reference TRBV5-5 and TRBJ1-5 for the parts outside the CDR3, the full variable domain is DAGVTQSPTHLIKTRGQQVTLRCSPISGHKSVSWYQQVLGQGPQFIFQYYEKEERGRGNFPDRFSARQFPNYSSELNVNALLLGDSALYLCASSPDRAPYQPQHFGDGTRLSIL.